Each of the 22 T cell receptor beta chains below was sequenced from the same sample in a study of response to subunit inactivated influenza vaccine. Via MiXCR, TCRdb re-called the RT-PCR reads, giving one row per CDR3 protein. The sample records hundreds of thousands of distinct CDR3 sequences, about 25% being singletons. Here the sequenced sample was CD4+ T cells sorted from PBMCs, taken about 5 days after vaccination. The receptors shown here come from a man aged 50-59 years who received an inactivated influenza vaccine.

A few counts support this clonotype. The gene calls are TRBV29-1 and TRBJ2-1; 10 bases fit TRBD2. J was trimmed by 7 bases and V by 3 bases; bases with no gene match: 9. CDR1 SQVTM and CDR2 ANQGSEA come from the germline V gene. The CDR3 spans 15 residues. CDR3: CSVEYGAGGPNEQFF. Written as DNA, the CDR3 is TGCAGCGTTGAGTACGGAGCGGGAGGGCCGAATGAGCAGTTCTTC.

This clonotype occurred a few times. This chain connects TRBV7-9 to TRBJ1-3, with 8 bases fitting TRBD1. This CDR3 is 16 amino acids long. J gave up 3 bases and V 2 bases, and 6 bases lay outside the gene matches. From germline, CDR1 is SEHNR and CDR2 FQNEAQ (reference sequence). Here the CDR3 reads CASSLKPGQVGNTIYF. CDR3 bases: TGTGCCAGCAGCTTAAAACCGGGACAGGTTGGAAACACCATATATTTT.

V usage is TRBV11-2 and J usage is TRBJ2-1; no firm D call. The ends were cut back, 0 bases at V and 10 bases at J, with 13 bases in the middle. CDR3 size: 14 residues. Germline V gene data show CDR1 as SGHAT and CDR2 as FQNNGV. CDR3: CASSLDRPFGEQFF. CDR3 nucleotides: TGTGCCAGCAGCTTAGATCGGCCCTTCGGGGAGCAGTTCTTC.

This clonotype has more than one count but fewer than ten. The CDR3 reads CASSPRTGGGHEQYF. The CDR3 DNA is TGTGCCAGCAGCCCAAGGACAGGGGGCGGCCACGAGCAGTACTTC. This chain joins TRBV3-1 and TRBJ2-7; 11 bases map to TRBD1. The CDR3 contains 15 residues. The J segment lost 5 bases and the V segment lost 4 bases, leaving 7 bases of the junction unmatched. Germline V gene data show CDR1 as LGHDT and CDR2 as YNNKEL (reference sequence).

This clonotype was counted a few times. J is TRBJ2-5 and V is TRBV20-1; D not resolved. Trimming pared 2 bases from V and 5 bases from J, leaving 12 bases between. The CDR3 has 13 amino acids. The germline V gene encodes CDR1 DFQATT and CDR2 SNEGSKA (reference sequence). In DNA form, the CDR3 reads TGCAGTGCTAGAAGCATGGTATACGAGACCCAGTACTTC. It codes for CSARSMVYETQYF.

V gene TRBV10-3 combines with J gene TRBJ2-7; D not certain. The germline gives CDR1 ENHRY, CDR2 SYGVKD. This CDR3 has 12 amino acids. Trimming removed 4 bases at V and 0 bases at J, with 4 bases between. CDR3: CAISGTSYEQYF. In nucleotides, the CDR3 is TGTGCCATCAGTGGGACCTCCTACGAGCAGTACTTC.

The chain carries TRBV10-3 and TRBJ2-3, with 7 bases matching TRBD2. The J segment lost 2 bases and the V segment lost 8 bases, leaving 4 bases of the junction unmatched. The CDR3 is 13 residues long. From germline, CDR1 is ENHRY and CDR2 SYGVKD. CDR3 sequence (DNA): TGTGCCATCGCTAGCGGCTACACAGATACGCAGTATTTT. It codes for CAIASGYTDTQYF.

CDR3 in DNA: TGCAGTGCCTACTTATCCGGGACTAGCGCCTTGGTGGGCTACGAGCAGTACTTC. This gives the protein CSAYLSGTSALVGYEQYF. The chain carries TRBV20-1 and TRBJ2-7, with 10 bases aligning to TRBD2. With 6 bases clipped from V and 3 bases from J, the junction kept 20 bases outside the gene matches. CDR3 length: 18 amino acids. The germline V gene encodes CDR1 DFQATT and CDR2 SNEGSKA (reference sequence).

The chain recombines TRBV7-9 with TRBJ1-1, with D unresolved. Germline V gene data show CDR1 as SEHNR and CDR2 as FQNEAQ (reference sequence). The CDR3 spans 15 residues. V shed 2 bases and J shed 6 bases, with 16 bases lying between them. The CDR3 sequence: CASSLQLVQSPEAFF. DNA of the CDR3: TGTGCCAGCAGCTTACAATTGGTACAATCCCCTGAAGCTTTCTTT.

The rearrangement links TRBV5-1 to TRBJ2-5; the D is unclear. The V end was cut by 0 bases, the J end by 4 bases, with 13 bases between. Germline assignment: CDR1 SGHRS and CDR2 YFSETQ. CDR3 length: 15 amino acids. CDR3 region: CASSLADPRAETQYF. For the CDR3, the DNA is TGCGCCAGCAGCTTGGCGGACCCTAGGGCAGAGACCCAGTACTTC.

This clonotype has at least ten counts. V usage is TRBV29-1 and J usage is TRBJ2-7; TRBD2 aligns across 9 bases. The CDR3 runs 16 residues. The V segment lost 0 bases and the J segment 6 bases; nucleotides outside the gene matches: 12. Germline V gene sequence: CDR1 SQVTM, CDR2 ANQGSEA. This CDR3 reads CSVEDRTSGYPTEQYF. The CDR3 region has the DNA TGCAGCGTTGAAGATCGCACTAGCGGGTATCCTACCGAGCAGTACTTC.

V is TRBV4-1 and J is TRBJ2-7, with 9 bases lining up with TRBD1. Germline V gives CDR1 MGHRA, CDR2 YSYEKL. V trimming: 0 bases; J trimming: 1 base; junction bases outside the gene matches: 4. This CDR3 spans 16 amino acids. The CDR3: CASSQETGTGSYEQYF. The CDR3 bases are TGCGCCAGCAGCCAAGAGACCGGGACAGGGTCCTACGAGCAGTACTTC.

The chain carries TRBV15 and TRBJ1-1; TRBD1 agrees at 10 bases. Germline values: CDR1 LNHNV, CDR2 YYDKDF (reference sequence). The CDR3 consists of 15 residues. V trimming: 2 bases; J trimming: 11 bases; junction bases outside the gene matches: 11. The CDR3 DNA sequence: TGTGCCACCAGCAGAAAACCCCGGGACAGGGGAAAGGCTTTCTTT. This encodes CATSRKPRDRGKAFF.

This clonotype turned up a few times. The DNA is left out, because the CDR3 cannot be placed on it with certainty; the CDR3 is given as TCRdb lists it. V gene TRBV7-9 combines with J gene TRBJ2-2. The CDR3 length is 15 residues, termini included. The germline gives CDR1 SEHNR, CDR2 FQNEAQ (reference sequence). Here the CDR3 reads CASSLSAAAPGSCFF.

In this sample, this clonotype turned up a few times. V and J are TRBV7-2 and TRBJ2-5, with D possibly matching TRBD2 (7 bases). CDR1 and CDR2 from the germline V gene are SGHTA and FQGNSA. Trimming left V 7 bases short and J 4 bases short, with 16 bases between. CDR3 size: 14 residues. The CDR3 coding sequence is TGTGCCAGCACCTCGTGGGGGGGCGGAGAGACCCAGTACTTC. This codes for CASTSWGGGETQYF. The whole variable domain, remainder taken from reference TRBV7-2 and TRBJ2-5, is GAGVSQSPSNKVTEKGKDVELRCDPISGHTALYWYRQSLGQGLEFLIYFQGNSAPDKSGLPSDRFSAERTGGSVSTLTIQRTQQEDSAVYLCASTSWGGGETQYFGPGTRLLVL.

CDR3 amino acids: CAWSRREVPDTQYF. CDR3 bases: TGTGCCTGGAGTAGGCGGGAGGTTCCAGATACGCAGTATTTT. V usage is TRBV30 and J usage is TRBJ2-3, with TRBD2 matching over 8 bases. The CDR3 has 14 residues. Germline V gene data show CDR1 as GTSNPN and CDR2 as SVGIG (reference sequence). The junction had 5 bases not matched to a gene; V was cut back by 2 bases and J by 4 bases.

This clonotype was picked up one time. The V gene is TRBV6-2 or TRBV6-3, the J gene TRBJ2-2; D call uncertain. The CDR3 runs to 12 residues. CDR1 MNHEY and CDR2 SVGEGT come from the germline V gene. With 6 bases removed from V and 6 bases from J, the gap between germline ends came to 8 bases. This CDR3 is CASRRPSGELFF. The DNA of the CDR3 is TGTGCCAGCAGAAGACCCTCCGGGGAGCTGTTTTTT.

This clonotype has more than one count but fewer than ten. The chain recombines TRBV10-2 with TRBJ2-2; D call uncertain. Germline V gives CDR1 WSHSY, CDR2 SAAADI. V dropped 5 bases and J dropped 0 bases, with 7 bases sitting between them. CDR3 length equals 14 residues. CDR3 amino acids: CASSRAPNTGELFF. The CDR3 DNA reads as TGCGCCAGCAGTAGGGCGCCGAACACCGGGGAGCTGTTTTTT.

This clonotype came up a few times. This chain uses TRBV29-1 with TRBJ2-3; TRBD1 is a possible D gene (6 bases). The V gene's germline CDR1 is SQVTM and CDR2 ANQGSEA. CDR3 size: 14 residues. V was trimmed by 7 bases and J by 0 bases, leaving 14 bases between them. CDR3 DNA sequence: TGCAGCGCCGACCGGGACAAAAGCACAGATACGCAGTATTTT. This sequence encodes CSADRDKSTDTQYF.

The chain is built from TRBV2 and TRBJ1-5; D is unclear. The CDR3 totals 14 residues. Looked up from germline, CDR1 is SNHLY and CDR2 is FYNNEI. Trimming took off 2 bases at V and 6 bases at J, with 11 bases between the two ends. The CDR3 sequence: CASSERAVGQPQHF. CDR3 nucleotide sequence: TGTGCCAGCAGTGAAAGGGCAGTTGGTCAGCCCCAGCATTTT.

There are a few counts of this clonotype. J is TRBJ2-5 and V is TRBV12-3 or TRBV12-4; the match to TRBD2 covers 8 bases. CDR3 length equals 15 residues. Trimming cost V 2 bases and J 5 bases; bases outside gene matches: 7. This CDR3 is CASSLSSGGGETQYF. The CDR3 DNA sequence: TGTGCCAGCAGTTTATCAAGCGGGGGTGGGGAGACCCAGTACTTC.

In its sample, this clonotype was seen a few times. Compared with germline, one end of the junction differs, possibly owing to a read error. This chain connects TRBV7-8 to TRBJ2-1, with 11 bases aligning to TRBD2. Germline lookup yields CDR1 SGHVS and CDR2 FQNEAQ. The CDR3 totals 12 residues. The CDR3 loop is CASSLVAGGGVF. The CDR3, as DNA: TGTGCCAGCAGCTTAGTAGCGGGAGGGGGTGTCTTC.